Shown below are 27 T cell receptor beta chains from a single sample sequenced in a study of OX40 agonist ivuxolimab in advanced cancers. This table comes from immunoSEQ multiplex PCR, and its TCRdb copy is limited to in-frame clones, with some not included. The profile shows around 13,000 clones, 65% to 75% of them singletons. Here the sequenced sample was CD4+ or CD8+ T cells sorted from blood, taken in a trial of the OX40 agonist ivuxolimab. These receptors were collected from an adult with an advanced solid tumor such as melanoma, head and neck, liver or kidney cancer.

Only a few counts were recorded for this clone. This chain joins TRBV2 and TRBJ1-2; no reliable D call. The ends were cut back, 1 base at V and 6 bases at J, with 6 bases in the middle. The CDR3 length is 12 residues. The germline V gene has CDR1 SNHLY and CDR2 FYNNEI. For the CDR3, the DNA is TGTGCCAGCAGTGAAGATTTTAATGGCTACACCTTC. This encodes CASSEDFNGYTF.

The chain uses TRBV7-6 and TRBJ1-1, with no clear D. The CDR3 is 13 residues long. V lost 1 base, J lost 3 bases, and 6 bases lay in between. Germline V gene sequence: CDR1 SGHVS, CDR2 FNYEAQ. This CDR3 is CASSLEAYTEAFF. Written as DNA, the CDR3 is TGTGCCAGCAGCTTAGAGGCCTACACTGAAGCTTTCTTT.

This clone was counted a single time. The gene calls are TRBV4-1 and TRBJ2-1; 7 bases are a match to TRBD1. The V gene's germline CDR1 is MGHRA and CDR2 YSYEKL. The CDR3 is made up of 13 amino acids. V shed 1 base, J shed 8 bases, and the junction held 2 bases outside the gene matches. The CDR3 nucleotides read TGCGCCAGCAGCCAAGTAGGGGGCTATGAGCAGTTCTTC. As protein: CASSQVGGYEQFF.

The V and J genes are TRBV6-6 and TRBJ2-3, with TRBD2 matching over 11 bases. V dropped 5 bases and J dropped 3; count of bases not matched to a gene: 4. Germline CDR1 MNHNY, CDR2 SVGAGI (reference sequence). This CDR3 is 15 amino acids long. The DNA for the CDR3 is TGTGCCAGCAGTGCGCTAGCGGGAGGTACAGATACGCAGTATTTT. Translating gives CASSALAGGTDTQYF.

The gene calls are TRBV4-3 and TRBJ1-2, with D uncertain. CDR1 and CDR2 (germline): LGHNA, YSLEER. Trimming took 0 bases from V and 5 from J, leaving 16 bases between them. This CDR3 region has 16 residues. The CDR3 DNA reads TGCGCCAGCAGCCAAGAATTTGAATCATCGGGGTATGGCTACACCTTC. Translated, it gives CASSQEFESSGYGYTF.

The chain is built from TRBV6-5 and TRBJ1-1; D might be TRBD1 (5 bases). Trimming took 2 bases from V and 4 from J, leaving 8 bases between them. Germline CDR1 MNHEY, CDR2 SVGAGI. This CDR3 spans 13 amino acids. The CDR3 protein is CASSYEGFTEAFF. In DNA, the CDR3 is TGTGCCAGCAGTTACGAGGGGTTCACTGAAGCTTTCTTT.

This chain uses TRBV14 with TRBJ1-2; a possible D gene is TRBD1 (5 bases). Germline CDR1 reads SGHDN; CDR2 reads FVKESK. Trimming stripped 5 bases from V and 4 bases from J, with 17 bases between. The CDR3 is 15 residues long. CDR3 residues: CASSTQRDGSYGYTF. Written as DNA, the CDR3 is TGTGCCAGCAGCACCCAACGGGACGGTTCCTATGGCTACACCTTC.

The chain combines TRBV5-1 with TRBJ1-1; D is unresolved. Per the germline V gene, CDR1 is SGHRS and CDR2 is YFSETQ. V was shortened by 0 bases and J by 2 bases, with 5 bases between the two germline ends. The CDR3 covers 13 residues. The CDR3 region has the DNA TGCGCCAGCAGCTTGGTCTCTAACACTGAAGCTTTCTTT. Translated: CASSLVSNTEAFF.

The V and J genes are TRBV11-2 and TRBJ2-1; 13 bases are a match to TRBD2. Germline assignment: CDR1 SGHAT and CDR2 FQNNGV. With V trimmed by 0 bases and J by 7 bases, 0 bases remained unmatched. This CDR3 has 15 residues. CDR3 amino acids: CASSLELAGGNEQFF. The CDR3 bases are TGTGCCAGCAGCTTAGAACTAGCGGGAGGGAATGAGCAGTTCTTC.

V usage is TRBV6-5 and J usage is TRBJ1-4; possible D gene TRBD1, 6 bases. Germline CDR1 and CDR2: MNHEY and SVGAGI. V was trimmed by 10 bases and J by 0 bases, leaving 15 bases between them. This CDR3 comprises 15 residues. CDR3 residues: CATSPGVATNEKLFF. CDR3 nucleotide sequence: TGTGCCACCTCGCCAGGGGTTGCAACTAATGAAAAACTGTTTTTT.

V usage is TRBV5-1 and J usage is TRBJ1-2; TRBD1 aligns across 7 bases. The germline gives CDR1 SGHRS, CDR2 YFSETQ. The CDR3 has 15 residues. J lost 8 bases, V lost 1 base, and 11 bases had no gene match. CDR3 protein: CASSLTGTDPRGYTF. The CDR3 region has the DNA TGCGCCAGCAGCTTGACCGGGACAGACCCTAGAGGCTACACCTTC.

V and J are TRBV30 and TRBJ2-3; TRBD2 matches at 8 bases. Per germline, CDR1 GTSNPN and CDR2 SVGIG (reference sequence). V shed 0 bases, J shed 0 bases, and the junction held 2 bases outside the gene matches. The CDR3 runs to 15 residues. CDR3 loop: CAWSVVAGSTDTQYF. Here the CDR3 DNA reads TGTGCCTGGAGTGTGGTAGCGGGAAGCACAGATACGCAGTATTTT.

This chain links TRBV15 with TRBJ2-5, with 7 bases lining up with TRBD2. CDR1 is LNHNV and CDR2 is YYDKDF in the germline V gene (reference sequence). V lost 0 bases and J lost 5; bases outside the gene matches: 6. CDR3 length: 15 residues. The CDR3, as DNA: TGTGCCACCAGCAGAGATCGGCTAGCGGCGGAGACCCAGTACTTC. It encodes CATSRDRLAAETQYF.

This clone was detected only a few times. The chain carries TRBV2 and TRBJ2-1; 7 bases are a match to TRBD2. Germline CDR1 is SNHLY and CDR2 is FYNNEI. Trimming at V came to 4 bases and at J to 0 bases, leaving 9 bases not matched to a gene. CDR3 size: 17 residues. CDR3 bases: TGTGCCAGCAGTGGTTGGCTAGCGGAAGGCTCCTACAATGAGCAGTTCTTC. Encoded protein: CASSGWLAEGSYNEQFF.

The chain uses TRBV5-5 and TRBJ2-5; D could derive from TRBD1 or TRBD2 (5 bases each). The J call may be faulty, since TRBJ2-7 better matches the DNA end. Looked up from germline, CDR1 is SGHKS and CDR2 is YYEKEE (reference sequence). The length of the CDR3 is 15 residues. CDR3 protein: CASSTTSEGNYEQYF. The CDR3 DNA reads TGTGCCAGCAGCACCACTAGTGAGGGGAACTACGAGCAGTACTTC.

The V call is TRBV28, the J call TRBJ2-5, with TRBD1 matching 11 bases. Germline loops: CDR1 MDHEN, CDR2 SYDVKM. The CDR3 is 19 residues long. The V and J ends lost 3 bases and 6 bases, in that order; junction bases with no gene match: 18. CDR3 in amino acids: CASSFSFRTGGVLEKTQYF. The CDR3 DNA reads TGTGCCAGCAGTTTTTCATTCCGGACAGGGGGCGTTTTGGAAAAGACCCAGTACTTC.

As DNA, the CDR3 is TGTGCCAGCAGTGAAGAGAGTGGAGGGGGCTATTGGGTTGGCAATGAGCAGTTCTTC. This sequence encodes CASSEESGGGYWVGNEQFF. V gene TRBV2 combines with J gene TRBJ2-1; possibly TRBD1 for D (7 bases). Trimming took 1 base from V and 6 from J, leaving 25 bases between them. The germline gives CDR1 SNHLY, CDR2 FYNNEI. This CDR3 contains 19 residues.

V usage is TRBV2 and J usage is TRBJ1-2, with D hard to call. Germline CDR1 is SNHLY and CDR2 is FYNNEI. V gave up 0 bases and J gave up 4 bases, with 6 bases separating them. The CDR3 runs 13 residues. CDR3 nucleotides: TGTGCCAGCAGTGAAGCATCCGGCTATGGCTACACCTTC. This translates into CASSEASGYGYTF.

The chain is built from TRBV4-3 and TRBJ1-1, with D tentatively TRBD1 (6 bases). The germline gives CDR1 LGHNA, CDR2 YSLEER. The ends were cut back, 2 bases at V and 0 bases at J, with 19 bases in the middle. This CDR3 is 18 amino acids long. CDR3 protein: CASSQTINRDYMNTEAFF. The CDR3, as DNA: TGCGCCAGCAGCCAAACTATAAACAGGGATTATATGAACACTGAAGCTTTCTTT.

The rearrangement uses TRBV28 and TRBJ2-2; 13 positions match TRBD2. This CDR3 spans 17 amino acids. The germline CDR1 and CDR2 sequences are MDHEN and SYDVKM. With 2 bases clipped from V and 6 bases from J, the junction kept 6 bases outside the gene matches. This CDR3 reads CASSLLTSGRTAGELFF. CDR3 DNA: TGTGCCAGCAGTTTACTGACTAGCGGGAGGACCGCCGGGGAGCTGTTTTTT.

This clone was detected only once. The rearrangement uses TRBV7-9 and TRBJ1-1; D is ambiguous. The V and J ends lost 2 bases and 2 bases respectively, with 12 bases between them. CDR1 and CDR2 (germline): SEHNR, FQNEAQ (reference sequence). CDR3 length equals 15 residues. CDR3 nucleotides: TGTGCCAGCAGCTTATCAGTGGCCAGAAACACTGAAGCTTTCTTT. Protein product: CASSLSVARNTEAFF.

This clone has a handful of counts. The V gene is TRBV15, the J gene TRBJ1-4, with 10 bases fitting TRBD1. Germline CDR1 reads LNHNV; CDR2 reads YYDKDF (reference sequence). Unmatched junction bases numbered 4, after V lost 0 bases and J lost 9 bases. CDR3 length: 15 residues. CDR3 DNA sequence: TGTGCCACCAGCAGAGATCGGACAGGGGGGCAAAAACTGTTTTTT. Translation: CATSRDRTGGQKLFF.

The V and J genes are TRBV10-3 and TRBJ2-7; no clear D. This CDR3 spans 11 amino acids. Germline values: CDR1 ENHRY, CDR2 SYGVKD. The V gene lost 3 bases and the J gene lost 3 bases, with 3 bases spanning the gap. The CDR3 DNA is TGTGCCATCAGTGACAACTACGAGCAGTACTTC. Translated: CAISDNYEQYF.

The chain combines TRBV28 with TRBJ2-7; no clear D gene. The V and J ends lost 10 bases and 0 bases respectively, with 13 bases between them. The CDR3 contains 13 residues. The germline V gene encodes CDR1 MDHEN and CDR2 SYDVKM. CDR3 protein: CANDCKSSYEQYF. For the CDR3, the DNA is TGTGCCAACGACTGCAAAAGCTCCTACGAGCAGTACTTC.

V usage is TRBV7-8 and J usage is TRBJ2-7; no firm D call. Germline loops: CDR1 SGHVS, CDR2 FQNEAQ. The ends were cut back, 2 bases at V and 6 bases at J, with 14 bases in the middle. This CDR3 is 14 amino acids long. CDR3 in DNA: TGTGCCAGCAGCTTAACCTTCTCCCCATCCGAGCAGTACTTC. This codes for CASSLTFSPSEQYF.

The chain couples TRBV5-6 to TRBJ1-5; unclear D gene. The CDR3 is made up of 13 amino acids. V was shortened by 3 bases and J by 6 bases, with 10 bases between the two germline ends. Germline V gene data show CDR1 as SGHDT and CDR2 as YYEEEE. The CDR3 is CASSWAPGQPQHF. In DNA, the CDR3 is TGTGCCAGCAGCTGGGCCCCTGGTCAGCCCCAGCATTTT.

The chain's CDR3 is CASSLGFGKSTYNEQFF. Written as DNA, the CDR3 is TGTGCCAGCAGCTTAGGGTTCGGAAAATCAACTTACAATGAGCAGTTCTTC. This sequence joins TRBV7-9 and TRBJ2-1, with D unresolved. This CDR3 spans 17 amino acids. V lost 1 base to trimming and J lost 4 bases, with 17 bases between them. Germline CDR1 reads SEHNR; CDR2 reads FQNEAQ (reference sequence).